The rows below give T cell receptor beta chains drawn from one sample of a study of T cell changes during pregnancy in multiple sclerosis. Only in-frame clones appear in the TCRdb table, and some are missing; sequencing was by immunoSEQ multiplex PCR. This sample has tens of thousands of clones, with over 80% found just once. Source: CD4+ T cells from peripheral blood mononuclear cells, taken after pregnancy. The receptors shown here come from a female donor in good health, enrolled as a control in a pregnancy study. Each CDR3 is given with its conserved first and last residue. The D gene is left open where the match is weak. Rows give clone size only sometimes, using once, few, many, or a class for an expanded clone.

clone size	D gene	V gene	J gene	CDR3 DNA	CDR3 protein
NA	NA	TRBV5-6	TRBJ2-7	TGTGCCAGCAGCTTTTGGATCGGACATCAGTACTTC	CASSFWIGHQYF
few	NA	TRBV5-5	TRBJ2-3	TGTGCCAGCAGCTTGGAGCTAGCTACAGATACGCAGTATTTT	CASSLELATDTQYF
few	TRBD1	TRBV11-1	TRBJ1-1	TGTGCCAGCAGCTTTGAGGCACAGGGGTGGACTGAAGCTTTCTTT	CASSFEAQGWTEAFF
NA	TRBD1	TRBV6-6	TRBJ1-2	TGTGCCAGCAGTAACCGGGACAGGGGAAACTATGGCTACACCTTC	CASSNRDRGNYGYTF
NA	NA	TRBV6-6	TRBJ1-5	TGTGCCAGCAGTTCCACAGGGTCACATCAGCCCCAGCATTTT	CASSSTGSHQPQHF
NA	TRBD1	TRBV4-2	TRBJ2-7	TGTGCCAGCAGCGGCGGACAGGGGGTGAACGAGCAGTACTTC	CASSGGQGVNEQYF
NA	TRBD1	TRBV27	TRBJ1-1	TGTGCCAGCAGTTTGGACAGGGCCAACACTGAAGCTTTCTTT	CASSLDRANTEAFF
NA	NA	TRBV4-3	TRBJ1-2	TGCGCCAGCAGCCAAGTTGGCGGGCACTATGGCTACACCTTC	CASSQVGGHYGYTF
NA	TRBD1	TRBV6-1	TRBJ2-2	TGTGCCAGCCGGGGACAGCCTACCGGGGAGCTGTTTTTT	CASRGQPTGELFF
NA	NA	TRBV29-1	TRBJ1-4	TGCAGCGGCCGGACAGTTAATGAAAAACTGTTTTTT	CSGRTVNEKLFF
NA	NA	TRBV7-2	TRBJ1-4	TGTGCCAGCAGCTTATATGGGGGCTGGGAAAAACTGTTTTTT	CASSLYGGWEKLFF
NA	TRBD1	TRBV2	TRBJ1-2	TGTGCCAGCCTCCCTACAGGGGTCTATGGCTACACCTTC	CASLPTGVYGYTF
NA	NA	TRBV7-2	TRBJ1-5	TGTGCCAGCAGCTCCCGGGTATACCAGCCCCAGCATTTT	CASSSRVYQPQHF
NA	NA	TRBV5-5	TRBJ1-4	TGTGCCAGCAGCTCCCTCTTGGTGGGCAGTGGAAAACTGTTTTTT	CASSSLLVGSGKLFF
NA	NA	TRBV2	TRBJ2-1	TGTGCCAGCAGTGAAGAGGCGGGCTCCTACAATGAGCAGTTCTTC	CASSEEAGSYNEQFF
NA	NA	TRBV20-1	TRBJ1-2	TGCAGTGCTTCCAACCCTCGGGGCTACACCTTC	CSASNPRGYTF
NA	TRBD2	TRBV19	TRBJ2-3	TGTGCCAGTAAGGAGCGGGGGTCCACAGATACGCAGTATTTT	CASKERGSTDTQYF
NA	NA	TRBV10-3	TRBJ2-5	TGTGCCATCAGGCCCAGTCCTGGAGAGACCCAGTACTTC	CAIRPSPGETQYF
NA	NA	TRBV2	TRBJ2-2	TGTGCCAGCAGGGGGCTGGCCGGGGAGCTGTTTTTT	CASRGLAGELFF
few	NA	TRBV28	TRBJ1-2	TGTGCCAGCAGTTTTAACAGCTATGGCTACACCTTC	CASSFNSYGYTF
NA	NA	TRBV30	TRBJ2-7	TGTGCCTGGTCCCGAGGGTTGACCCGTACCCTTTCCTACGAGCAGTACTTC	CAWSRGLTRTLSYEQYF
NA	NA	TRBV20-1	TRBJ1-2	TGCAGTGCTAGGTCCGGGACATCCGTCCCCTTC	CSARSGTSVPF
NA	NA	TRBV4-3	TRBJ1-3	TGCGCCAGCAGCCAAGGAGGGCCGATCTCTGGAAACACCATATATTTT	CASSQGGPISGNTIYF
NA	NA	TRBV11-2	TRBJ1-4	TGTGCCAGCAGCCCCTACGGGCGGGAACCTAATGAAAAACTGTTTTTT	CASSPYGREPNEKLFF
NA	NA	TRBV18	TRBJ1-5	TGTGCCAGCTCACACGGAAGTGGGGCAAATCAGCCCCAGCATTTT	CASSHGSGANQPQHF
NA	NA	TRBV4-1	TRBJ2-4	TGCGCCAGCAGCCAAGTCAGCGCCCCGAATCTAGCCAAAAACATTCAGTACTTC	CASSQVSAPNLAKNIQYF
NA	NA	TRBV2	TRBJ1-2	TGTGCCAGCAGTCCGGGGGGCTATGGCTACACCTTC	CASSPGGYGYTF
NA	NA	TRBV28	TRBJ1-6	TGTGCCAGCTCACTAGGGCTATTCTCCTATAATTCACCCCTCCACTTT	CASSLGLFSYNSPLHF